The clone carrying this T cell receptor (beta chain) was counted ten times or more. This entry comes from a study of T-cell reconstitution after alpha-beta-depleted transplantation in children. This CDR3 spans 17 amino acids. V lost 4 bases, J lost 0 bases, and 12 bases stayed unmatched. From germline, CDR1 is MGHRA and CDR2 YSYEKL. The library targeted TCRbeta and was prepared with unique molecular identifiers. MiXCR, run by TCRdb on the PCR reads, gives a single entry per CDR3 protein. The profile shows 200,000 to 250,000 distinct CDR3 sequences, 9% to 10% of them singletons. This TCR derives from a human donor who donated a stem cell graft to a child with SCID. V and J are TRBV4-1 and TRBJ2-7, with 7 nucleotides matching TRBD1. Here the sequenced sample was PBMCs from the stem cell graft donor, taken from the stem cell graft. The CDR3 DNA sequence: TGCGCCAGCAGCCGGTACGTAGGGACAGCCTCCTCCTACGAGCAGTACTTC. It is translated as CASSRYVGTASSYEQYF.